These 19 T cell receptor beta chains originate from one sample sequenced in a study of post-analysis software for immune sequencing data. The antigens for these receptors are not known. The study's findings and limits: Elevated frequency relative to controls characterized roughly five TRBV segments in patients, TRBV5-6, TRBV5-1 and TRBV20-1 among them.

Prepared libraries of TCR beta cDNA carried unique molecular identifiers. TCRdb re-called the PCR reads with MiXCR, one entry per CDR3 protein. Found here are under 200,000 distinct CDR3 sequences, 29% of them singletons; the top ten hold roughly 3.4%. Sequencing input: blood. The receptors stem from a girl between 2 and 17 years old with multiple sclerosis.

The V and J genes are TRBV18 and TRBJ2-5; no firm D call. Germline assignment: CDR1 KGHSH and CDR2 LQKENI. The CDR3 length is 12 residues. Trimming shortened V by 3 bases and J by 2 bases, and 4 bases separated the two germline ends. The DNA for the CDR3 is TGTGCCAGCTCACCCGAACAAGAGACCCAGTACTTC. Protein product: CASSPEQETQYF.

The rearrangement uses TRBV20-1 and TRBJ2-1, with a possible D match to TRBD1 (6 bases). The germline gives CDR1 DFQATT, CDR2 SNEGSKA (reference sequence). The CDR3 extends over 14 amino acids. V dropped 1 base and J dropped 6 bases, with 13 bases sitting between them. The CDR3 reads CSARGGTSCNEQFF. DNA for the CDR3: TGCAGTGCTAGAGGGGGGACATCTTGCAATGAGCAGTTCTTC.

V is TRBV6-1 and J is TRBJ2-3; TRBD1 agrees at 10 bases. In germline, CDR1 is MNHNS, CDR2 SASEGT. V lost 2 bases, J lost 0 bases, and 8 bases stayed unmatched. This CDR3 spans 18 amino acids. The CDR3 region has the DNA TGTGCCAGCAGTGAATATGGGCCGGGACAGGGGAGCACAGATACGCAGTATTTT. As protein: CASSEYGPGQGSTDTQYF.

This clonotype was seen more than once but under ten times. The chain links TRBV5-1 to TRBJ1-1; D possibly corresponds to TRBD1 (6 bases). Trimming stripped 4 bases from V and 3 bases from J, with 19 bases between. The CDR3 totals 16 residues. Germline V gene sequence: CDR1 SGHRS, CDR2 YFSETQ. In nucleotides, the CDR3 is TGCGCCAGCAGCCAGCCCAAGGGAGGGGGGCACACTGAAGCTTTCTTT. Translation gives CASSQPKGGGHTEAFF.

The CDR3 nucleotides read TGCAGCGTTGTGAGTTCTTGGGACACTGAAGCTTTCTTT. Its translation: CSVVSSWDTEAFF. The chain carries TRBV29-1 and TRBJ1-1; no reliable D call. The CDR3 totals 13 residues. The germline V and J ends were trimmed by 4 bases and 3 bases, with 12 bases remaining between them. Germline lookup yields CDR1 SQVTM and CDR2 ANQGSEA. Full variable domain (rest looked up from reference TRBV29-1 and TRBJ1-1): SAVISQKPSRDICQRGTSLTIQCQVDSQVTMMFWYRQQPGQSLTLIATANQGSEATYESGFVIDKFPISRPNLTFSTLTVSNMSPEDSSIYLCSVVSSWDTEAFFGQGTRLTVV.

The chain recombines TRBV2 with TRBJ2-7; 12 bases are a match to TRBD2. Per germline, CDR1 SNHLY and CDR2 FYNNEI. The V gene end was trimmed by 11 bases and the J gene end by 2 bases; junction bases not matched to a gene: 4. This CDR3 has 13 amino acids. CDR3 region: CAPRTSGTYEQYF. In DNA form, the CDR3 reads TGTGCCCCACGGACTAGCGGGACCTACGAGCAGTACTTC.

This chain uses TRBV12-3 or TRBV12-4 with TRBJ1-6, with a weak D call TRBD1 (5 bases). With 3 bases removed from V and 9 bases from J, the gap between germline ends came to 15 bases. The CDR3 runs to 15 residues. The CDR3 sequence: CASSFGRRGGSPLHF. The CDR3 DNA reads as TGTGCCAGCAGTTTTGGGCGGCGGGGGGGTTCACCCCTCCACTTT.

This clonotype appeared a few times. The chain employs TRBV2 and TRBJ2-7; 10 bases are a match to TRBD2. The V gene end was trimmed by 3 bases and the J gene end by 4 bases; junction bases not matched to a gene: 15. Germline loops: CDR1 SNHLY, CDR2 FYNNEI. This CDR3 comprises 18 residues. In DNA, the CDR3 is TGTGCCAGCAGTGAGCGGGGGGCTAGCGGGAGCGGTTGGTACGAGCAGTACTTC. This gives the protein CASSERGASGSGWYEQYF.

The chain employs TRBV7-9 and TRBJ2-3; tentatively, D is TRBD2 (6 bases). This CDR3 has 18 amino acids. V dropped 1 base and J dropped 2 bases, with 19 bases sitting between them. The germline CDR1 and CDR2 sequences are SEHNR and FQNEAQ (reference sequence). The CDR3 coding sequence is TGTGCCAGCAGCTTAGGCGGGGACGGCGTGGTCTACACAGATACGCAGTATTTT. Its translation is CASSLGGDGVVYTDTQYF.

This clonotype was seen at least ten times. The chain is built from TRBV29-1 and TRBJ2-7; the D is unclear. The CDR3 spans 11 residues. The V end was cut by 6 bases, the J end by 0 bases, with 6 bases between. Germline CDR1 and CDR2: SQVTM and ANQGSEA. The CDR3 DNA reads TGCAGCGTCGTCGGCTCCTACGAGCAGTACTTC. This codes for CSVVGSYEQYF.

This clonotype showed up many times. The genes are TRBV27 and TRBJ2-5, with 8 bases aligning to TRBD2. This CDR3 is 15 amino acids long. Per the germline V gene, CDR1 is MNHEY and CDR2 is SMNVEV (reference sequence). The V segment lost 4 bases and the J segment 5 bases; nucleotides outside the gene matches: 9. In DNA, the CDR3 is TGTGCCAGCAGTTATGGCGGGGGGTCTCCGGAGACCCAGTACTTC. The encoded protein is CASSYGGGSPETQYF.

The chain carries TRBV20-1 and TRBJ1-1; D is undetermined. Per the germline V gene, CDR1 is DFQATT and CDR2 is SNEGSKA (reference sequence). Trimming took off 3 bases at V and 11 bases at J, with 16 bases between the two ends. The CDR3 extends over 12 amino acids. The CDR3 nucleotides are TGCAGTGCTAGTGGGGTCACCCCGGCGGCTTTCTTT. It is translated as CSASGVTPAAFF.

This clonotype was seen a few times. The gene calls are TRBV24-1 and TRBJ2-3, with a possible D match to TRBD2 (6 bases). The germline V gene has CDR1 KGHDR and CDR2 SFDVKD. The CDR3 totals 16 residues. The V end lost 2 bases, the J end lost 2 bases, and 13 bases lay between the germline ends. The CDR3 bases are TGTGCCACCAGTGATTCCCAGGAGGGATTCACAGATACGCAGTATTTT. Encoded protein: CATSDSQEGFTDTQYF.

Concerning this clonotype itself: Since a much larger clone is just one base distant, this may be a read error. The CDR3 loop is CASSLSGQGRYNEQYF. CDR3 nucleotide sequence: TGCGCCAGCAGCTTGTCTGGACAGGGGAGATACAATGAGCAGTACTTC. The chain couples TRBV5-1 to TRBJ2-5; 9 bases line up with TRBD1. This CDR3 comprises 16 residues. Looked up from germline, CDR1 is SGHRS and CDR2 is YFSETQ. V was clipped by 1 base and J by 11 bases; unmatched bases: 15.

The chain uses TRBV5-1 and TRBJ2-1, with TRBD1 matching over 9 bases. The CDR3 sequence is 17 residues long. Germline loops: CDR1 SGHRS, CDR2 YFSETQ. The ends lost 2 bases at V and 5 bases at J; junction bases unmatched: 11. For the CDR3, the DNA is TGCGCCAGCAGCTTATTGGCTCAGGGACAGGGAAACAATGAGCAGTTCTTC. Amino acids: CASSLLAQGQGNNEQFF.

As DNA, the CDR3 is TGCGCCAGCAGCTTGGTCGTTGGACAGAGTGGTGAAAAACTGTTTTTT. Translation gives CASSLVVGQSGEKLFF. This chain connects TRBV5-1 to TRBJ1-4; perhaps TRBD1 as D (6 bases). The germline V gene has CDR1 SGHRS and CDR2 YFSETQ. CDR3 size: 16 residues. V lost 0 bases, J lost 7 bases, and 16 bases lay in between.

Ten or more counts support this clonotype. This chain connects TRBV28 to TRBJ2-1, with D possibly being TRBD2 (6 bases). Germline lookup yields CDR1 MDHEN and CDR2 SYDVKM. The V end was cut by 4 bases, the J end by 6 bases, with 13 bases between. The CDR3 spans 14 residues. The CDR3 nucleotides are TGTGCCAGCAGTTCCGGGAGTTTTACCAATGAGCAGTTCTTC. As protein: CASSSGSFTNEQFF.

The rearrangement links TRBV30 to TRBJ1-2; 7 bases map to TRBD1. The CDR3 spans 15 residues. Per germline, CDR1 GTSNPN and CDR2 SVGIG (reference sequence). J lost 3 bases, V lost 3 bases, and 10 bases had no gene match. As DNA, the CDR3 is TGTGCCTGGAGCCCGGCAGGGGGGAGTCACTATGGCTACACCTTC. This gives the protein CAWSPAGGSHYGYTF.

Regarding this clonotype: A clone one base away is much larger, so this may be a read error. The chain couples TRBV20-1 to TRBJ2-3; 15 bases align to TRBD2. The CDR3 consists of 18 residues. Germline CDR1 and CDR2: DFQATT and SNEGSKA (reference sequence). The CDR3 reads CGARDLGLAGGSADTQYF. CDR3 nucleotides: TGCGGTGCTAGAGACCTGGGACTAGCGGGAGGCAGCGCAGATACGCAGTATTTT.